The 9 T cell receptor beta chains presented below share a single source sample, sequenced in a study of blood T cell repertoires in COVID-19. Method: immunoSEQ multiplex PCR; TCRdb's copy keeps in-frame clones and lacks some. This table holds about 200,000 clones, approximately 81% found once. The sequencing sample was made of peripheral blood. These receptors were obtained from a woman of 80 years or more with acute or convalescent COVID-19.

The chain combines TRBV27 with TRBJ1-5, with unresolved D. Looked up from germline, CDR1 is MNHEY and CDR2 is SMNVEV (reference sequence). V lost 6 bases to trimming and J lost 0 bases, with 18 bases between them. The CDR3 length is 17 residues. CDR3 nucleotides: TGTGCCAGCAGCCCTATGGGAGACTTATATAGCAATCAGCCCCAGCATTTT. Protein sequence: CASSPMGDLYSNQPQHF.

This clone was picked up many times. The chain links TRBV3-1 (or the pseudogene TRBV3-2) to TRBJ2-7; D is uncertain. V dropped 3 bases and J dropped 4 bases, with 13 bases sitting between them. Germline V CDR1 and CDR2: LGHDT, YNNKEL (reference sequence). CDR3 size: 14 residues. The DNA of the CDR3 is TGTGCCAGCAGCCATCTGGGTACAGAGTACGAGCAGTACTTC. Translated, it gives CASSHLGTEYEQYF.

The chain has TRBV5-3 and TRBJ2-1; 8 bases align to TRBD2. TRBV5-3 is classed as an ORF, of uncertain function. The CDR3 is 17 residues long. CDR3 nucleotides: TGTCCACAGAAGAGCATCCCCGCGGGAGGCTCCTACAATGAGCAGTTCTTC. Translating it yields CPQKSIPAGGSYNEQFF.

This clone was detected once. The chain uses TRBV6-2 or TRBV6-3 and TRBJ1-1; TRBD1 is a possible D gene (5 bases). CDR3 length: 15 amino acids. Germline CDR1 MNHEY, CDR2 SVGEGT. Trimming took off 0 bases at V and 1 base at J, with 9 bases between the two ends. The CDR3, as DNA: TGTGCCAGCAGTTACTCTCCCACAGGGAACACTGAAGCTTTCTTT. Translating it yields CASSYSPTGNTEAFF.

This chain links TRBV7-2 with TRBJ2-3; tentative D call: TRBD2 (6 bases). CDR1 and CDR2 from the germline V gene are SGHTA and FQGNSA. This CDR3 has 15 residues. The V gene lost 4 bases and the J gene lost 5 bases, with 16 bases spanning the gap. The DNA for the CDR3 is TGTGCCAGCAGCTCATGGGGTAGCGGTGGAGATACGCAGTATTTT. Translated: CASSSWGSGGDTQYF. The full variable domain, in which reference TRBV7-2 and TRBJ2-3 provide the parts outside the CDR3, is GAGVSQSPSNKVTEKGKDVELRCDPISGHTALYWYRQSLGQGLEFLIYFQGNSAPDKSGLPSDRFSAERTGGSVSTLTIQRTQQEDSAVYLCASSSWGSGGDTQYFGPGTRLTVL.

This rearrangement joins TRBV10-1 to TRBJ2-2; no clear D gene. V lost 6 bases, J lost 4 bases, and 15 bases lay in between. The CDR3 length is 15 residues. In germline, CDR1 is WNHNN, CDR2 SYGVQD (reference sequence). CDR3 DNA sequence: TGCGCCAGCAGCCTCGTCCTTAGCCCCACCGGGGAGCTGTTTTTT. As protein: CASSLVLSPTGELFF.

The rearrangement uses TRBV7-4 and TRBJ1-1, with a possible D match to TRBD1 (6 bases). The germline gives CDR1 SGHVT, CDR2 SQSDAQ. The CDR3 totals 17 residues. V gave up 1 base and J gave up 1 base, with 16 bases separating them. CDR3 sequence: CASSLVDRTVRNTEAFF. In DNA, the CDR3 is TGTGCCAGCAGCTTAGTCGACAGGACCGTCCGGAACACTGAAGCTTTCTTT.

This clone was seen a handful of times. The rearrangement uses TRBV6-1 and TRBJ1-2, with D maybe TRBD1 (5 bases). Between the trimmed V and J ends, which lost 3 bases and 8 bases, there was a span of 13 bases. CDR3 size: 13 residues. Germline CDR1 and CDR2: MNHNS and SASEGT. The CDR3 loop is CASSDSGDSGYTF. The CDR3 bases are TGTGCCAGCAGTGATTCGGGGGATTCAGGCTACACCTTC.

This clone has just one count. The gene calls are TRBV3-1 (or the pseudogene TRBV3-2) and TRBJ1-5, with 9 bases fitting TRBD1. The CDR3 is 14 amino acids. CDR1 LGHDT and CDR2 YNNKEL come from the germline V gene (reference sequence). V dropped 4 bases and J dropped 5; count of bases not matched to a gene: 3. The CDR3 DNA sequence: TGTGCCAGCAGCCTCGGGACAGGGTATCAGCCCCAGCATTTT. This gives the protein CASSLGTGYQPQHF.